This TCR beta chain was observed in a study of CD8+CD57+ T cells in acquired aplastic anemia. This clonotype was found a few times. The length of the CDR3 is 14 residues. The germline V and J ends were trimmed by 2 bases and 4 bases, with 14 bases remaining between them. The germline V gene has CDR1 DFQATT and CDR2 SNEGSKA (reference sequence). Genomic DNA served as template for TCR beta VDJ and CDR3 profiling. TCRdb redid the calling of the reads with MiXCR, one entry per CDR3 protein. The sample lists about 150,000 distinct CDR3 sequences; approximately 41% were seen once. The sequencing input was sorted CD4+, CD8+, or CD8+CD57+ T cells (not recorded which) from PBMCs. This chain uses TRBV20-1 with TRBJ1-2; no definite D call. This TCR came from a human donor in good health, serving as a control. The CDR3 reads CSARMFQRLYGYTF. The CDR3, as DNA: TGCAGTGCTAGAATGTTTCAGAGACTCTATGGCTACACCTTC.